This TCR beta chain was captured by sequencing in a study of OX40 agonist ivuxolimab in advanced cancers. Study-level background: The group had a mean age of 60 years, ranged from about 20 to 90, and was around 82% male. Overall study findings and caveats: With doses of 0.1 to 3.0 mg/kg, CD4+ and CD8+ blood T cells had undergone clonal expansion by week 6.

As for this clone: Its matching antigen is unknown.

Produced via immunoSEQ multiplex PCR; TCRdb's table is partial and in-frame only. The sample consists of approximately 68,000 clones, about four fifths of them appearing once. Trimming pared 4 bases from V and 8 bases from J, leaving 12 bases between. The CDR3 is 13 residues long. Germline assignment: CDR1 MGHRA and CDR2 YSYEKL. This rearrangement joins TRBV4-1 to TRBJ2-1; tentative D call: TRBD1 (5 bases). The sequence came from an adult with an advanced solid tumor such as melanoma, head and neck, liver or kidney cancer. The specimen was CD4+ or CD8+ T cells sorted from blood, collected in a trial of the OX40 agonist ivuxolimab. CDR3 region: CASSRPGIDEQFF. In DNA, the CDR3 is TGCGCCAGCAGCCGGCCAGGGATCGATGAGCAGTTCTTC.